The entry below describes one T cell receptor (beta chain). Its antigen is undetermined. This entry is derived from a study of T cell responses to AZD1222 COVID-19 vaccine. Germline V lookup: CDR1 MNHEY, CDR2 SVGAGI. Trimming shortened V by 7 bases and J by 1 base, and 14 bases separated the two germline ends. The CDR3 has 15 amino acids. Data came from immunoSEQ multiplex PCR; TCRdb stores just in-frame clones and leaves some out. The repertoire holds about 98,000 clones, almost 85% seen once, with over 15% in the top ten. Study-wide findings and caveats: No repertoire was sampled before or during the peak T cell response, only after it.

This chain joins TRBV6-5 and TRBJ2-1; D remains ambiguous. The sample here was peripheral blood, taken on day 0 of AZD1222 vaccination. The TCR was taken from an adult in good health. The CDR3 DNA follows: TGTGCCAGCACTAAGAAACTGGGGTCCTACAATGAGCAGTTCTTC. This codes for CASTKKLGSYNEQFF.